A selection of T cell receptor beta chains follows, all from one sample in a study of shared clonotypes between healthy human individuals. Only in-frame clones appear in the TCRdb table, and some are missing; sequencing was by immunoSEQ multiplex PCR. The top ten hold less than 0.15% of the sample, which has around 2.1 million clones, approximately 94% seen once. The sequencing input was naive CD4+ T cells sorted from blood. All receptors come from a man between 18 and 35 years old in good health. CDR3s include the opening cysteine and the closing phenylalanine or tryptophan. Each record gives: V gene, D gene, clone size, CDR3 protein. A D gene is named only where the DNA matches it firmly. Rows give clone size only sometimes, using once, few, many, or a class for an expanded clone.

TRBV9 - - CASSAPGWNTEAFF
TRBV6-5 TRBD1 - CASSEQGSAGELFF
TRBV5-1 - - CASRTDSYEQYF
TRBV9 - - CASSSRRNSPLHF
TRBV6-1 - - CASSPLDNEQFF
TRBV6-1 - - CASSERTVFDHQPQHF
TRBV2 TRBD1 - CASSGQGASETQYF
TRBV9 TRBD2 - CASSVASSGRSYF
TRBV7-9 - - CASSLFQEETQYF
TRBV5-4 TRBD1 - CASSRDSLGYTF
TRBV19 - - CASSLGGTGSYEQYF
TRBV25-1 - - CASSGHLQETQYF
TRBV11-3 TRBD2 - CASSARTSGRSTDTQYF
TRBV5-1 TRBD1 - CASSLAATGGEKLFF
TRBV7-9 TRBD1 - CASSLTGTEAFF
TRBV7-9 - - CASSFRNYEQYF
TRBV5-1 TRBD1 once CASSFWGQGGEKLFF
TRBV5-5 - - CASRLLSGDTEAFF
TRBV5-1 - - CASSLDRVGNTIYF
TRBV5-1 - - CASSLRPWEKLFF
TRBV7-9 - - CASSPTYGSYEQYF
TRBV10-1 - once CASSDRRRGPPKTQYF